The following is a TCR beta chain sequence with its context. This clonotype was counted only a few times. Its antigen is unknown. No base quality values were provided; no much bigger clone lies one nucleotide off. Libraries were made using 5' RACE. The reads were generated on an Illumina HiSeq 2500. A second PCR of about 7 to 12 cycles was run with a J-beta primer mix and a sample-barcoded 5' primer. A template-switch 5' adaptor carrying 12 random nucleotides introduced a unique molecular identifier onto each TCR beta cDNA molecule. At least 2.5 million CDR3-containing paired-end reads were obtained from each sample. The Mint cDNA synthesis kit, primed by a TRBC-specific oligonucleotide, was used to synthesize first-strand cDNA from all RNA. All cDNA was treated with uracil-DNA glycosylase and then went through a first 18-cycle PCR with the universal primers M1SS and BC2_uni_R. The authors processed their data as follows. For normalization, 1 million high-quality reads, each with a distinct molecular identifier, were randomly selected from each sample. Reads sharing molecular identifiers were discarded rather than binned into consensus sequences. MiTCR, set to a Q25 quality threshold and the strictest error-elimination algorithm, was used for CDR3 identification, clonotype clustering and error correction. Lower-bound total TCR beta diversity was estimated with a nonparametric unseen species model using Euler transformation. The public reads were run again by TCRdb, first through fastp at Q25 and then through MiXCR, and only productive beta chains were kept. A single entry per CDR3 protein holds the most common genes and DNA from its merged rows. These V and J calls derive from TCRdb rather than the authors' analysis. This sample is represented by 600,000 to 800,000 distinct CDR3 sequences; over 20% of them were singletons. The leading ten clones occupy roughly 3.6% of the sample.

The data belong to a study of blood T cells in healthy people across ages (dated by TCRdb to about 2015). General notes on the study: In model experiments, template switching captured about one uniquely barcoded TCR beta cDNA molecule for every two T cells. Age-related changes in TCR beta repertoire diversity were measured in the study by deep sequencing normalized with unique cDNA molecular identifiers. The donors were divided into four age groups: young (average around 16 years), middle-aged (over 35), aged (62) and long-lived (roughly 86). To avoid experimental bias, donors of different ages were randomly spread across the sequencing lanes. The study analyzed two additional independent replicas of 1 million unique cDNA reads from the same blood draw for two donors, one aged 18 to 30 and one aged 80 or older.

Findings and caveats that apply to the study as a whole: Estimates of total diversity based on one million sequenced T cells were considered lower bounds and underestimates. Because donor CMV infection status was unknown, age-related changes in expanded clonotypes were potentially confounded. Because profiling used bulk unsorted PBMCs, naive and antigen-experienced compartments could not be compared conclusively. A strong correlation was found between observed TCR beta diversity and the percentage of naive T cells measured by flow cytometry. Compared with the aged group, the long-lived group had more naive CD4+ T cells, fewer expanded clones and increased TCR diversity, suggesting age selection. Observed TCR beta diversity per million T cells fell roughly linearly with age, and a significant reduction was already apparent by age roughly 40.

The CDR3 measures 16 amino acids from cysteine to phenylalanine. The only DNA kept is the CDR3, 48 bases in frame from the first base. The germline V gene yields SGHTA for CDR1 and FQGNSA for CDR2. From V the trimming removes 3 bases and from J it removes 4 bases, while the gene matches leave 9 bases of the junction unaccounted for. Donors were a few dozen systemically healthy Caucasian individuals from Russia aged 6 to 90 years. About 9.8 milliliters of peripheral blood were drawn from each donor into EDTA-treated Vacutainer tubes. Ficoll-Paque density-gradient centrifugation was used to isolate PBMCs, with at least 6 million obtained per sample. Trizol reagent was used to extract total RNA from PBMCs, with at least 6 micrograms per sample. Naive CD45RAhigh/CD27high T cell percentages were measured by flow cytometry on a PBMC aliquot from every donor.

The rearranged segments are TRBV7-2 and TRBJ2-4; 7 bases in between match TRBD2. The source of this sequence is a man between 70 and 80 years old in good health. The sample taken for sequencing was blood. The DNA sequence reads TGTGCCAGCAGCTTTAAGGCTAGCGGAGCTAAAAACATTCAGTACTTC. The encoded protein is CASSFKASGAKNIQYF.